Below are 22 T cell receptor beta chains sequenced from a single sample in a study of CD8 T cells in Susac syndrome. RNA was extracted with the RNeasy kit, and a quantity of roughly 0.5 to 1 ug was reverse transcribed using random hexamers. MiXCR, run by TCRdb on the immunoSEQ multiplex PCR reads, gives a single entry per CDR3 protein. The sample includes about 160,000 distinct CDR3 sequences, around 93% of them seen just once. What was sequenced was CD4+ T cells from PBMCs. All receptors come from a human donor in good health.

The chain combines TRBV15 with TRBJ2-1, with TRBD2 as a possible D gene (6 bases). V shed 1 base and J shed 9 bases, with 10 bases lying between them. Germline CDR1 and CDR2: LNHNV and YYDKDF (reference sequence). The CDR3 contains 13 residues. The CDR3 DNA reads TGTGCCACCAGCAGAGCCCGGGGGATTGAGCAGTTCTTC. It yields the protein CATSRARGIEQFF.

The chain recombines TRBV5-6 with TRBJ1-2; D ambiguous. The CDR3 contains 14 residues. Germline CDR1 is SGHDT and CDR2 is YYEEEE. Trimming cost V 0 bases and J 1 base, with 7 bases left between them. The CDR3 bases are TGTGCCAGCAGCTTGGAGGCTCTTAACTATGGCTACACCTTC. Amino acids: CASSLEALNYGYTF.

This clonotype was seen a single time. V gene TRBV24-1 combines with J gene TRBJ1-2; D call uncertain. Germline V CDR1 and CDR2: KGHDR, SFDVKD. The CDR3 has 12 residues. V lost 2 bases and J 0 bases, leaving 0 bases between the germline ends. This chain's CDR3 is CATSDSNYGYTF. DNA of the CDR3: TGTGCCACCAGTGATTCTAACTATGGCTACACCTTC.

This chain joins TRBV3-1 and TRBJ1-1; D gene uncertain. The germline V gene encodes CDR1 LGHDT and CDR2 YNNKEL (reference sequence). The CDR3 is made up of 14 amino acids. V was trimmed by 4 bases and J by 6 bases, leaving 15 bases between them. This CDR3 is CASSPAEGVAEAFF. CDR3 DNA sequence: TGTGCCAGCAGCCCGGCCGAGGGAGTCGCTGAAGCTTTCTTT.

The count of this clonotype is one. The rearrangement joins TRBV20-1 to TRBJ1-2; D is undetermined. CDR1 is DFQATT and CDR2 is SNEGSKA in the germline V gene (reference sequence). The CDR3 runs 13 residues. Trimming stripped 1 base from V and 3 bases from J, with 9 bases between. The CDR3 nucleotides are TGCAGTGCTAGAGTTCTCGGGGACTATGGCTACACCTTC. Amino acid sequence: CSARVLGDYGYTF.

J is TRBJ2-3 and V is TRBV7-2; tentatively, D is TRBD2 (6 bases). Germline lookup yields CDR1 SGHTA and CDR2 FQGNSA. Trimming left V 4 bases short and J 4 bases short, with 15 bases between. This CDR3 has 15 amino acids. The CDR3 nucleotides read TGTGCCAGCAGCTCAACCCGGGACTCACCAGATACGCAGTATTTT. Its translation is CASSSTRDSPDTQYF.

A single count supports this clonotype. Its ends do not fully match the called genes, so a read error is possible. The J gene is TRBJ2-5, the V gene TRBV7-2; unclear D gene. This CDR3 comprises 14 residues. CDR1 SGHTA and CDR2 FQGNSA come from the germline V gene. In DNA form, the CDR3 reads TGTGCCAGCAGCTTAAGAGGCTGGCAAGGGACCCAGTACTTC. Its protein is CASSLRGWQGTQYF.

The chain couples TRBV10-3 to TRBJ2-1; D may correspond to TRBD1 or TRBD2 (6 bases each). CDR1 is ENHRY, CDR2 SYGVKD, per germline. CDR3 size: 15 residues. Trimming stripped 0 bases from V and 4 bases from J, with 10 bases between. CDR3 sequence: CAISESGGNYNEQFF. For the CDR3, the DNA is TGTGCCATCAGTGAGTCAGGGGGGAATTACAATGAGCAGTTCTTC.

V usage is TRBV3-1 and J usage is TRBJ1-3; no clear D. Trimming cost V 2 bases and J 4 bases, with 15 bases left between them. Germline values: CDR1 LGHDT, CDR2 YNNKEL (reference sequence). This CDR3 is built from 16 residues. The CDR3 region is CASSQPAGFLGNTIYF. The CDR3 DNA reads TGTGCCAGCAGCCAACCAGCCGGATTTTTGGGAAACACCATATATTTT.

This clonotype is a singleton in its sample. V is TRBV4-2 and J is TRBJ2-1; tentatively, D is TRBD1 (5 bases). Trimming removed 3 bases from V and 1 base from J, with 10 bases in between. CDR3 length equals 15 residues. Germline CDR1 LGHNA, CDR2 YNFKEQ. The CDR3 nucleotides are TGTGCCAGCAGCCATCCAGGGTCGTCCTACAATGAGCAGTTCTTC. This translates into CASSHPGSSYNEQFF.

The CDR3 sequence: CASSTDTGTQYF. In nucleotides, the CDR3 is TGTGCCAGCTCAACCGACACAGGGACCCAGTACTTC. The chain couples TRBV18 to TRBJ2-5, with a weak D call TRBD1 (5 bases). The CDR3 has 12 residues. Germline V gives CDR1 KGHSH, CDR2 LQKENI. The germline V and J ends were trimmed by 5 bases and 7 bases, with 11 bases remaining between them.

The gene calls are TRBV20-1 and TRBJ2-3, with unresolved D. V was pared by 6 bases and J by 1 base, with 17 bases between. There are 15 residues in the CDR3. The germline V gene encodes CDR1 DFQATT and CDR2 SNEGSKA (reference sequence). The CDR3 loop reads CSAFASSSGTDTQYF. DNA for the CDR3: TGCAGTGCCTTTGCTAGTTCATCCGGCACAGATACGCAGTATTTT.

The chain carries TRBV6-1 and TRBJ2-3; unclear D gene. The CDR3 contains 17 residues. Germline CDR1 reads MNHNS; CDR2 reads SASEGT. V was shortened by 1 base and J by 5 bases, with 19 bases between the two germline ends. The CDR3 DNA follows: TGTGCCAGCAGTGAAGTTTATACCGTAGGGTCCCAAGATACGCAGTATTTT. Protein product: CASSEVYTVGSQDTQYF.

The chain carries TRBV5-4 and TRBJ1-4; D is perhaps TRBD1 (5 bases). This CDR3 has 15 residues. CDR1 is SGHNT and CDR2 is YYREEE in the germline V gene (reference sequence). The V and J ends lost 3 bases and 6 bases respectively, with 15 bases between them. The CDR3 DNA sequence: TGTGCCAGCAGCTGGGGCGGGGTGACGGATGAAAAACTGTTTTTT. Translated, it gives CASSWGGVTDEKLFF.

V gene TRBV5-1 combines with J gene TRBJ1-2, with TRBD1 matching over 9 bases. The CDR3 extends over 16 amino acids. The trim removed 0 bases at V and 7 bases at J, leaving 10 bases unmatched. Germline CDR1 is SGHRS and CDR2 is YFSETQ. CDR3 DNA sequence: TGCGCCAGCAGCTTGGACAGGGGGCGCGGATTGGGTGGCTACACCTTC. Translation gives CASSLDRGRGLGGYTF.

The chain links TRBV7-8 to TRBJ2-2, with 9 bases fitting TRBD2. V lost 8 bases and J lost 5; bases outside the gene matches: 15. This CDR3 is 17 amino acids long. Per the germline V gene, CDR1 is SGHVS and CDR2 is FQNEAQ. CDR3 nucleotides: TGTGCCAGCGGCCGGCGTGGCGGGGGGGCGGGTACCGGGGAGCTGTTTTTT. Translation gives CASGRRGGGAGTGELFF.

The chain employs TRBV20-1 and TRBJ1-2, with a possible D match to TRBD1 (5 bases). The CDR3 spans 14 residues. Between the trimmed V and J ends, which lost 5 bases and 4 bases, there was a span of 17 bases. Germline V gene sequence: CDR1 DFQATT, CDR2 SNEGSKA (reference sequence). The CDR3 DNA follows: TGCAGTGCTCTCGCACGGGGGAATGGCTATGGCTACACCTTC. Protein: CSALARGNGYGYTF.

The rearrangement joins TRBV5-4 to TRBJ2-7; D is tentatively TRBD1 or TRBD2 (5 bases each). The CDR3 has 15 residues. Germline lookup yields CDR1 SGHNT and CDR2 YYREEE (reference sequence). The V and J ends lost 3 bases and 2 bases respectively, with 15 bases between them. The CDR3 DNA reads as TGTGCCAGCAGCTCCCCGGGACGGAGTACCTACGAGCAGTACTTC. It yields the protein CASSSPGRSTYEQYF.

The chain employs TRBV5-1 and TRBJ2-7; D might be TRBD1 or TRBD2, each matching 5 bases. The germline CDR1 and CDR2 sequences are SGHRS and YFSETQ. This CDR3 comprises 14 residues. The V and J ends lost 0 bases and 6 bases respectively, with 13 bases between them. The CDR3 bases are TGCGCCAGCAGCTTGGTTCGAGGGGAATCCGAGCAGTACTTC. Protein sequence: CASSLVRGESEQYF.

The genes are TRBV4-2 and TRBJ1-2; weak D call: TRBD1 (6 bases). This CDR3 spans 14 amino acids. The germline V and J ends were trimmed by 3 bases and 7 bases, with 15 bases remaining between them. The V gene's germline CDR1 is LGHNA and CDR2 YNFKEQ. The CDR3 spells CASSHDTGFFGYTF. The CDR3 nucleotides are TGTGCCAGCAGCCATGACACAGGGTTCTTTGGCTACACCTTC.

V is TRBV24-1 and J is TRBJ1-6, with D maybe TRBD1 (5 bases). The CDR3 has 17 residues. From germline, CDR1 is KGHDR and CDR2 SFDVKD. The germline V and J ends were trimmed by 2 bases and 6 bases, with 16 bases remaining between them. The CDR3 region has the DNA TGTGCCACCAGTGATTGGGGCGGACGCTTCTTTAATTCACCCCTCCACTTT. It translates to CATSDWGGRFFNSPLHF.

The gene calls are TRBV12-3 or TRBV12-4 and TRBJ2-7, with TRBD1 matching over 9 bases. There are 15 residues in the CDR3. V lost 6 bases and J lost 0; bases outside the gene matches: 6. Here the CDR3 DNA reads TGTGCCAGCAGCTACGACAGGGGGTACTCCTACGAGCAGTACTTC. This encodes CASSYDRGYSYEQYF.